Below are 21 T cell receptor beta chains sequenced from a single sample in a study of blood T cell repertoires in COVID-19. Sequencing was performed with immunoSEQ multiplex PCR; in TCRdb, only in-frame clones are kept and a portion is missing. The sample shows about 120,000 clones, more than 70% of them seen only once. The specimen was peripheral blood. The receptors were gathered from a woman between 55 and 75 years old with COVID-19, enrolled during active disease.

This clone was seen once. The rearrangement links TRBV5-6 to TRBJ2-2; 9 positions match TRBD1. This CDR3 has 17 amino acids. The junction had 8 bases not matched to a gene; V was cut back by 4 bases and J by 1 base. CDR1 SGHDT and CDR2 YYEEEE come from the germline V gene. CDR3 in DNA: TGTGCCAGCAGCCTCAACCCGGGACAGGGGAACACCGGGGAGCTGTTTTTT. Translation: CASSLNPGQGNTGELFF. The full variable domain, its missing parts supplied by reference TRBV5-6 and TRBJ2-2, is DAGVTQSPTHLIKTRGQQVTLRCSPKSGHDTVSWYQQALGQGPQFIFQYYEEEERQRGNFPDRFSGHQFPNYSSELNVNALLLGDSALYLCASSLNPGQGNTGELFFGEGSRLTVL.

J is TRBJ1-2 and V is TRBV11-1; D gene uncertain. V was shortened by 2 bases and J by 0 bases, with 10 bases between the two germline ends. The CDR3 totals 15 residues. Germline CDR1 SGHAT, CDR2 FQDESV (reference sequence). The CDR3 nucleotides are TGTGCCAGCAGCTTACGGGTCTGGACTAACTATGGCTACACCTTC. Protein sequence: CASSLRVWTNYGYTF.

The chain carries TRBV30 and TRBJ1-3; perhaps TRBD1 as D (6 bases). With 0 bases removed from V and 3 bases from J, the gap between germline ends came to 18 bases. The CDR3 consists of 17 residues. CDR1 and CDR2 from the germline V gene are GTSNPN and SVGIG (reference sequence). CDR3 in DNA: TGTGCCTGGAGTGTAAAGGGCACAGGGCTTCATGGAAACACCATATATTTT. It specifies CAWSVKGTGLHGNTIYF.

V usage is TRBV7-6 and J usage is TRBJ1-3; D gene unclear. V was trimmed by 5 bases and J by 0 bases, leaving 14 bases between them. The CDR3 totals 16 residues. CDR1 SGHVS and CDR2 FNYEAQ come from the germline V gene. CDR3 region: CASSPYAVLSGNTIYF. Here the CDR3 DNA reads TGTGCCAGCAGCCCCTATGCCGTCCTCTCTGGAAACACCATATATTTT.

The CDR3 sequence is CASSMSGGVQETQYF. The CDR3 DNA follows: TGTGCCAGTAGTATGAGCGGGGGGGTGCAAGAGACCCAGTACTTC. This chain uses TRBV19 with TRBJ2-5, with TRBD2 matching 10 bases. The CDR3 length is 15 residues. CDR1 and CDR2 (germline): LNHDA, SQIVND (reference sequence). V was clipped by 3 bases and J by 2 bases; unmatched bases: 3.

This chain joins TRBV6-5 and TRBJ1-2; TRBD1 is a possible D gene (6 bases). V lost 9 bases, J lost 7 bases, and 15 bases lay in between. The CDR3 is made up of 12 amino acids. Germline V gene lookup returns CDR1 MNHEY and CDR2 SVGAGI. The CDR3 region has the DNA TGTGCCAGTCCCGGGGGGGCAATTGGCTACACCTTC. Protein product: CASPGGAIGYTF.

This clone was seen a handful of times. The chain carries TRBV7-3 and TRBJ1-3; D unresolved. The CDR3 contains 18 residues. V lost 1 base, J lost 0 bases, and 16 bases lay in between. Germline V gene lookup returns CDR1 SGHTA and CDR2 FQGTGA. The CDR3 spells CASSLIRVLRNSGNTIYF. In DNA form, the CDR3 reads TGTGCCAGCAGCTTAATTCGGGTATTGAGGAACTCTGGAAACACCATATATTTT.

This chain connects TRBV7-9 to TRBJ1-4; perhaps TRBD1 as D (6 bases). V was clipped by 5 bases and J by 2 bases, with 12 bases between them. This CDR3 has 15 amino acids. Per the germline V gene, CDR1 is SEHNR and CDR2 is FQNEAQ (reference sequence). The CDR3 protein is CASSLWTATNEKLFF. DNA of the CDR3: TGTGCCAGCAGCCTTTGGACAGCGACTAATGAAAAACTGTTTTTT.

The CDR3 nucleotides are TGCGCCAGCAGTGAGTCAGTGAGGGAACAGGGCGGCTATGGCTACACCTTC. This sequence encodes CASSESVREQGGYGYTF. The J gene is TRBJ1-2, the V gene TRBV10-1; the D gene is possibly TRBD1 (6 bases). This CDR3 region has 17 residues. Looked up from germline, CDR1 is WNHNN and CDR2 is SYGVQD (reference sequence). V lost 0 bases to trimming and J lost 4 bases, with 18 bases between them.

This chain joins TRBV12-5 and TRBJ1-2, with no clear D. Trimming stripped 1 base from V and 0 bases from J, with 15 bases between. CDR3 length equals 17 residues. In germline, CDR1 is LGHNT, CDR2 FRNRAP. CDR3 sequence (DNA): TGTGCTAGTGGTTTGGCCCTTTTACAGACCGCTAACTATGGCTACACCTTC. This sequence encodes CASGLALLQTANYGYTF.

In DNA form, the CDR3 reads TGTGCCAGCACAACCGGGACAGGGATCTCCTACGAGCAGTACTTC. Encoded protein: CASTTGTGISYEQYF. V and J are TRBV6-5 and TRBJ2-7; 9 nucleotides align to TRBD1. The V gene end was trimmed by 7 bases and the J gene end by 0 bases; junction bases not matched to a gene: 7. Germline loops: CDR1 MNHEY, CDR2 SVGAGI. The CDR3 extends over 15 amino acids.

The chain is built from TRBV7-2 and TRBJ1-4, with D perhaps TRBD1 (6 bases). The germline CDR1 and CDR2 sequences are SGHTA and FQGNSA. With 1 base removed from V and 4 bases from J, the gap between germline ends came to 7 bases. The CDR3 sequence is 14 residues long. CDR3 bases: TGTGCCAGCAGCTTAGACAGGGTTAATGAAAAACTGTTTTTT. This gives the protein CASSLDRVNEKLFF. Variable domain in full (rest from reference TRBV7-2 and TRBJ1-4): GAGVSQSPSNKVTEKGKDVELRCDPISGHTALYWYRQSLGQGLEFLIYFQGNSAPDKSGLPSDRFSAERTGGSVSTLTIQRTQQEDSAVYLCASSLDRVNEKLFFGSGTQLSVL.

V gene TRBV2 combines with J gene TRBJ1-5; TRBD1 matches at 9 bases. Germline V gene sequence: CDR1 SNHLY, CDR2 FYNNEI. This CDR3 is 16 amino acids long. J gave up 3 bases and V 4 bases, and 7 bases lay outside the gene matches. CDR3 loop: CASSVGQGPDNQPQHF. As DNA, the CDR3 is TGTGCCAGCAGTGTAGGACAGGGGCCGGACAATCAGCCCCAGCATTTT.

This clone came up once. The rearrangement uses TRBV20-1 and TRBJ1-1; D remains unclear. Germline lookup yields CDR1 DFQATT and CDR2 SNEGSKA (reference sequence). Trimming stripped 5 bases from V and 11 bases from J, with 15 bases between. The CDR3 extends over 11 amino acids. This CDR3 is CSAEATSVAFF. The DNA of the CDR3 is TGCAGTGCTGAGGCTACATCCGTGGCTTTCTTT.

This clone showed up just once. V usage is TRBV5-1 and J usage is TRBJ2-1; 13 bases are shared with TRBD2. Germline V lookup: CDR1 SGHRS, CDR2 YFSETQ. V lost 3 bases to trimming and J lost 6 bases; unmatched junction nucleotides: 18. CDR3 length equals 20 residues. CDR3 in amino acids: CASSSLPGLAGMEVGNEQFF. In DNA form, the CDR3 reads TGCGCCAGCAGCTCCCTCCCGGGACTAGCGGGGATGGAAGTGGGCAATGAGCAGTTCTTC.

The chain is built from TRBV18 and TRBJ1-5; 8 bases line up with TRBD1. The CDR3 loop spans 16 amino acids. The V and J ends lost 6 bases and 0 bases, in that order; junction bases with no gene match: 7. Germline loops: CDR1 KGHSH, CDR2 LQKENI. This CDR3 is CASSRSTGDSNQPQHF. The CDR3 DNA follows: TGTGCCAGCTCCCGATCGACAGGGGATAGCAATCAGCCCCAGCATTTT. Combining the CDR3 with reference TRBV18 and TRBJ1-5 gives the whole variable domain NAGVMQNPRHLVRRRGQEARLRCSPMKGHSHVYWYRQLPEEGLKFMVYLQKENIIDESGMPKERFSAEFPKEGPSILRIQQVVRGDSAAYFCASSRSTGDSNQPQHFGDGTRLSIL.

This chain uses TRBV7-9 with TRBJ2-5, with 8 bases fitting TRBD1. The CDR3 totals 13 residues. CDR1 and CDR2 from the germline V gene are SEHNR and FQNEAQ (reference sequence). The J segment lost 4 bases and the V segment lost 5 bases, leaving 3 bases of the junction unmatched. The CDR3: CASSRTGLETQYF. DNA of the CDR3: TGTGCCAGCAGCAGGACAGGGCTAGAGACCCAGTACTTC. The whole variable domain, remainder taken from reference TRBV7-9 and TRBJ2-5, is DTGVSQNPRHKITKRGQNVTFRCDPISEHNRLYWYRQTLGQGPEFLTYFQNEAQLEKSRLLSDRFSAERPKGSFSTLEIQRTEQGDSAMYLCASSRTGLETQYFGPGTRLLVL.

V and J are TRBV6-2 or TRBV6-3 and TRBJ1-5; D may be TRBD1 (6 bases). The CDR3 has 17 residues. Germline values: CDR1 MNHEY, CDR2 SVGEGT. V shed 5 bases and J shed 4 bases, with 21 bases lying between them. CDR3 DNA sequence: TGTGCCAGCAGTAGGGGGGGTACAGGGATTCGGAATCAGCCCCAGCATTTT. Translated: CASSRGGTGIRNQPQHF.

The chain couples TRBV14 to TRBJ2-6; D might be TRBD1 (5 bases). In germline, CDR1 is SGHDN, CDR2 FVKESK. The CDR3 runs 16 residues. V was cut by 0 bases and J by 7 bases, with 13 bases left in between. The CDR3 DNA reads TGTGCCAGCAGCCAAGAAACAGGCCAGGGAGCCAACGTCCTGACTTTC. The encoded protein is CASSQETGQGANVLTF.

The chain is built from TRBV9 and TRBJ1-3; TRBD1 might be the D (5 bases). The germline V gene has CDR1 SGDLS and CDR2 YYNGEE. Between the trimmed V and J ends, which lost 1 base and 2 bases, there was a span of 16 bases. This CDR3 spans 17 amino acids. In nucleotides, the CDR3 is TGTGCCAGCAGCGTAAGGGGCAGAGTGAGCCCTGGAAACACCATATATTTT. It yields the protein CASSVRGRVSPGNTIYF.

The rearrangement links TRBV7-9 to TRBJ1-6; 8 nucleotides agree with TRBD1. V gave up 5 bases and J gave up 6 bases; unmatched junction bases: 6. Germline V lookup: CDR1 SEHNR, CDR2 FQNEAQ (reference sequence). The CDR3 has 15 amino acids. This CDR3 reads CASSPGTGGNSPLHF. CDR3 nucleotide sequence: TGTGCCAGCAGCCCGGGGACAGGCGGTAATTCACCCCTCCACTTT.